This TCR beta chain originates from a study of blood T cell repertoires in COVID-19. Clones were sequenced by immunoSEQ multiplex PCR, and TCRdb holds only the in-frame ones, with some missing. Of 400,000 to 550,000 clones listed, roughly 87% were seen once; the top ten hold over 1.5%. In germline, CDR1 is MNHNS, CDR2 SASEGT. The CDR3 runs 14 residues. With 2 bases removed from V and 6 bases from J, the gap between germline ends came to 13 bases. This sequence was found in a woman aged 18 to 35 with acute COVID-19. The source material was PBMCs or T cells enriched from blood (not recorded which). V gene TRBV6-1 combines with J gene TRBJ1-2; weak D call: TRBD1 (6 bases). As DNA, the CDR3 is TGTGCCAGCAGTGAATTGGGGGCCATTGATGGCTACACCTTC. Translation gives CASSELGAIDGYTF.